This T cell receptor (beta chain) is from a study of blood T cell repertoires in COVID-19. Study details: COVID-19 samples collected from the United States, Italy and Spain covered acute and convalescent phases. The cDNA or gDNA used as material had been derived from T cells, B-cell-depleted T cells, or PBMCs.

Under the authors' procedure: Amplified reference gene primers provided the basis for estimating nucleated cell counts. The assay was immunoSEQ multiplex PCR, and TCRdb's table has in-frame clones only and misses some. V, J and clone size are taken as reported in that table, and D and trimming were inferred from the DNA itself. The sample carries more than 20,000 clones, roughly 90% recorded once. This CDR3 region has 16 residues. With 1 base clipped from V and 2 bases from J, the junction kept 8 bases outside the gene matches. The V gene's germline CDR1 is PRHDT and CDR2 FYEKMQ (reference sequence).

The chain employs TRBV13 and TRBJ2-7; 7 nucleotides align to TRBD2. The sample consisted of peripheral blood. This TCR derives from a human donor in a cohort sampled during active COVID-19. The CDR3 DNA reads TGTGCCAGCAGCTTAGAATCCCGGGACTATCCCTACGAGCAGTACTTC. Translating it yields CASSLESRDYPYEQYF.